This passage covers 18 T cell receptor beta chains from one sample sequenced in a study of blood T cell repertoires in COVID-19. The data were produced by immunoSEQ multiplex PCR, yet TCRdb's version contains in-frame clones alone and is incomplete. This repertoire shows about 160,000 clones, 80% to 90% found once; its top ten account for 2.5% to 4%. Sequencing was performed on peripheral blood. These receptors were obtained from a man aged 65 to 79 with acute or convalescent COVID-19.

This chain uses TRBV18 with TRBJ1-5, with a tentative D call TRBD1 (5 bases). The CDR3 consists of 15 residues. Between the trimmed V and J ends, which lost 3 bases and 6 bases, there was a span of 15 bases. Per germline, CDR1 KGHSH and CDR2 LQKENI. CDR3 amino acids: CASSPRQGGVQPQHF. DNA of the CDR3: TGTGCCAGCTCACCCCGCCAGGGAGGAGTTCAGCCCCAGCATTTT.

The chain is built from TRBV7-6 and TRBJ2-1; 10 nucleotides align to TRBD1. V lost 5 bases and J lost 4; bases outside the gene matches: 5. CDR3 length equals 15 residues. CDR1 is SGHVS, CDR2 FNYEAQ, per germline. The chain's CDR3 is CASSLGTGVYNEQFF. DNA of the CDR3: TGTGCCAGCAGCCTCGGGACAGGGGTTTACAATGAGCAGTTCTTC. Filled out from reference TRBV7-6 and TRBJ2-1, the complete variable domain reads GAGVSQSPRYKVTKRGQDVALRCDPISGHVSLYWYRQALGQGPEFLTYFNYEAQQDKSGLPNDRFSAERPEGSISTLTIQRTEQRDSAMYRCASSLGTGVYNEQFFGPGTRLTVL.

This clone appeared a few times. The chain uses TRBV7-8 and TRBJ1-5, with D unresolved. The CDR3 length is 17 residues. Trimming took 3 bases from V and 7 from J, leaving 22 bases between them. Germline CDR1 and CDR2: SGHVS and FQNEAQ. The CDR3 loop reads CASSLAVVRRRGQPQHF. The CDR3 region has the DNA TGTGCCAGCAGCTTGGCGGTCGTGAGGCGCAGAGGACAGCCCCAGCATTTT.

V and J are TRBV4-3 and TRBJ1-2; 10 bases agree with TRBD1. V gave up 3 bases and J gave up 4 bases; unmatched junction bases: 5. The germline gives CDR1 LGHNA, CDR2 YSLEER. The CDR3 loop spans 15 amino acids. In DNA form, the CDR3 reads TGCGCCAGCAGCCACGACAGGGGGCTTGGCTATGGCTACACCTTC. Residues: CASSHDRGLGYGYTF.

The chain is built from TRBV5-1 and TRBJ2-3, with TRBD2 matching over 16 bases. CDR3 length: 18 amino acids. CDR1 is SGHRS, CDR2 YFSETQ, per germline. V shed 4 bases, J shed 2 bases, and the junction held 7 bases outside the gene matches. The CDR3 sequence: CASSLGLAGGAITDTQYF. DNA of the CDR3: TGCGCCAGCAGCCTGGGACTAGCGGGAGGGGCGATCACAGATACGCAGTATTTT.

This clone was found a few times. The chain employs TRBV24-1 and TRBJ2-7; TRBD2 is a possible D gene (5 bases). With 7 bases removed from V and 2 bases from J, the gap between germline ends came to 14 bases. The CDR3 extends over 14 amino acids. Per the germline V gene, CDR1 is KGHDR and CDR2 is SFDVKD. CDR3 amino acids: CATSRTGSPYEQYF. The CDR3 DNA reads TGTGCCACCAGCAGAACGGGGTCCCCCTACGAGCAGTACTTC.

This chain uses TRBV7-2 with TRBJ2-3, with D maybe TRBD2 (6 bases). The CDR3 sequence is 15 residues long. The germline V gene encodes CDR1 SGHTA and CDR2 FQGNSA. V lost 4 bases and J lost 1, with 12 bases in between. The CDR3: CASSSRLGGTDTQYF. Here the CDR3 DNA reads TGTGCCAGCAGCTCCCGACTAGGGGGCACAGATACGCAGTATTTT.

This rearrangement joins TRBV15 to TRBJ2-5; weak D call: TRBD2 (7 bases). Trimming removed 0 bases at V and 2 bases at J, with 16 bases between. The CDR3 runs 17 residues. Germline CDR1 and CDR2: LNHNV and YYDKDF (reference sequence). CDR3 coding DNA: TGTGCCACCAGCAGAGATGGCGGGGGCAAGGGACAAGAGACCCAGTACTTC. It encodes CATSRDGGGKGQETQYF.

This clone was seen only once. This rearrangement joins TRBV2 to TRBJ2-3; D might be TRBD1 (7 bases). Between the trimmed V and J ends, which lost 7 bases and 4 bases, there was a span of 15 bases. CDR3 length equals 14 residues. Germline values: CDR1 SNHLY, CDR2 FYNNEI. This CDR3 reads CASNFQGEADTQYF. CDR3 in DNA: TGTGCCAGCAATTTCCAGGGGGAGGCAGATACGCAGTATTTT.

This clone was recorded a few times. The V and J genes are TRBV5-8 and TRBJ2-1, with 7 bases aligning to TRBD1. The germline CDR1 and CDR2 sequences are SGHTS and YDEGEE. CDR3 length equals 14 residues. V shed 4 bases, J shed 8 bases, and the junction held 9 bases outside the gene matches. CDR3 protein: CASSRGAGGYEQFF. The CDR3 nucleotides read TGTGCCAGCAGCCGGGGTGCAGGGGGATATGAGCAGTTCTTC.

The rearrangement uses TRBV6-4 and TRBJ1-4; a weak D match, TRBD1 (5 bases). Deletions cut 3 bases from V and 4 bases from J, with 6 bases between. From germline, CDR1 is MRHNA and CDR2 SNTAGT. The CDR3 contains 13 residues. The DNA of the CDR3 is TGTGCCAGCAGTGAGGGGCGTAATGAAAAACTGTTTTTT. Amino acid sequence: CASSEGRNEKLFF.

The chain combines TRBV11-2 with TRBJ2-1; TRBD2 matches at 9 bases. The length of the CDR3 is 15 residues. Germline assignment: CDR1 SGHAT and CDR2 FQNNGV. Trimming took 1 base from V and 4 from J; bases not matched to a gene: 2. CDR3 DNA sequence: TGTGCCAGCAGCTTAGCTAGCGGGAAGTACAATGAGCAGTTCTTC. This gives the protein CASSLASGKYNEQFF. Filled out from reference TRBV11-2 and TRBJ2-1, the complete variable domain reads EAGVAQSPRYKIIEKRQSVAFWCNPISGHATLYWYQQILGQGPKLLIQFQNNGVVDDSQLPKDRFSAERLKGVDSTLKIQPAKLEDSAVYLCASSLASGKYNEQFFGPGTRLTVL.

As for this clone: This same CDR3 is encoded by further DNA sequences in the sample. The chain uses TRBV19 and TRBJ2-7, with D perhaps matching TRBD2 (6 bases). CDR3 size: 13 residues. Trimming shortened V by 6 bases and J by 3 bases, and 12 bases separated the two germline ends. The germline CDR1 and CDR2 sequences are LNHDA and SQIVND (reference sequence). CDR3 sequence (DNA): TGTGCCAGTAGGGGGGGTCCCCTCTACGAGCAGTACTTC. It yields the protein CASRGGPLYEQYF.

The rearrangement links TRBV6-2 or TRBV6-3 to TRBJ2-7; D may be TRBD1 (7 bases). V lost 5 bases to trimming and J lost 0 bases, with 14 bases between them. Germline V lookup: CDR1 MNHEY, CDR2 SVGEGT. This CDR3 has 15 amino acids. CDR3 nucleotide sequence: TGTGCCAGCAGTCGCGGGACAGACTACTCCTACGAGCAGTACTTC. It codes for CASSRGTDYSYEQYF.

V and J are TRBV10-3 and TRBJ1-2; 8 bases are a match to TRBD1. Per germline, CDR1 ENHRY and CDR2 SYGVKD. This CDR3 comprises 13 residues. V lost 6 bases and J lost 6; bases outside the gene matches: 6. The CDR3 region is CAIRRTGPHGYTF. In DNA, the CDR3 is TGTGCCATCAGGCGGACAGGGCCCCATGGCTACACCTTC.

The chain combines TRBV6-2 or TRBV6-3 with TRBJ1-6; no definite D call. Looked up from germline, CDR1 is MNHEY and CDR2 is SVGEGT. Trimming took off 0 bases at V and 0 bases at J, with 18 bases between the two ends. The CDR3 spans 20 residues. The CDR3 here is CASSYSRQRTASSYNSPLHF. The CDR3 DNA is TGTGCCAGCAGTTACTCGCGGCAGAGAACGGCTAGCTCCTATAATTCACCCCTCCACTTT.

In this sample, this clone turned up a few times. The chain employs TRBV4-1 and TRBJ2-7, with 15 bases lining up with TRBD2. The CDR3 has 18 residues. The trim removed 0 bases at V and 0 bases at J, leaving 3 bases unmatched. Germline V gives CDR1 MGHRA, CDR2 YSYEKL. The CDR3 here is CASSQEGTSGRFSYEQYF. The CDR3 DNA is TGCGCCAGCAGCCAAGAAGGGACTAGCGGGAGGTTCTCCTACGAGCAGTACTTC.

The chain is built from TRBV29-1 and TRBJ2-2; TRBD1 matches 7 bases. The CDR3 is 14 amino acids. The V gene's germline CDR1 is SQVTM and CDR2 ANQGSEA. With 4 bases clipped from V and 3 bases from J, the junction kept 5 bases outside the gene matches. CDR3 coding DNA: TGCAGCGTTGCCGACAGGGCCGACACCGGGGAGCTGTTTTTT. This gives the protein CSVADRADTGELFF.